Here is one TCR beta chain with its context. Its matching antigen is unknown. This table comes from immunoSEQ multiplex PCR, and its TCRdb copy is limited to in-frame clones, with some not included. The sample holds under 400,000 clones, 70% to 90% seen once. The J segment lost 8 bases and the V segment lost 1 base, leaving 1 base of the junction unmatched. The CDR3 is 15 residues long. Germline V gene data show CDR1 as MGHRA and CDR2 as YSYEKL. These data come from a study of cytomegalovirus exposure and HLA in healthy donors. General study findings and limits: The study put some 150 TCR beta chains on its list as cytomegalovirus-associated.

V is TRBV4-1 and J is TRBJ2-1, with TRBD2 matching 14 bases. What was sequenced was PBMCs. The sequence was collected from a man aged 30 to 45 in good health and CMV-seronegative. The CDR3 DNA reads TGCGCCAGCAGCCAAGGACTAGCGGGGGGGTATGAGCAGTTCTTC. Its translation is CASSQGLAGGYEQFF.